This TCR beta chain was sequenced in a study of shared clonotypes between healthy human individuals. This CDR3 has 16 residues. Germline loops: CDR1 SGHNT, CDR2 YYREEE (reference sequence). Assay used: immunoSEQ multiplex PCR; TCRdb lists only in-frame clones, some missing. Of about 2.5 million clones in the sample, about nine tenths were seen once. The clonotype comes from a man younger than 30 in good health. Some clones in this sample may be carry-over from other donors' samples. The rearrangement links TRBV5-4 to TRBJ2-5; TRBD1 is a possible D gene (6 bases). The DNA end is more similar to TRBJ2-7, so the J call may be wrong. Sequencing was performed on naive CD4+ T cells from PBMCs. As to subset: CD45RA+ positively selected. The CDR3, as DNA: TGTGCCAGCAGCCCCGCGCTTGGTGGACAGTCCTACGAGCAGTACTTC. Encoded protein: CASSPALGGQSYEQYF.